Below, 2 T cell receptor beta chains from the same sample are listed, as sequenced in a study of T cells in women clearing cervical HPV infection. Using immunoSEQ multiplex PCR, the repertoire was profiled, and TCRdb retains in-frame clones only, with some absent. The listing contains more than 40,000 clones. Sequenced: blood buffy coat. Every receptor here comes from a woman aged 18 to 75 with a cervical HPV16 infection that either progressed to CIN3+ or cleared (not recorded which).

CDR3 bases read: TGCGCCAGCAGCCAAGAGCCGGGGGGCCTGAGCAATCAGCCC. This gives the protein CASSQEPGGLSNQP. The whole CDR3 protein reads CASSQEPGGLSNQPQHF. The chain uses TRBV4-1 and TRBJ1-5, with TRBD1 as a possible D gene (6 bases). The CDR3 end falls 3 residues outside the read, so it is completed with the germline J gene. CDR3 length: 17 amino acids. Germline assignment: CDR1 MGHRA and CDR2 YSYEKL. V lost 0 bases to trimming and J lost 1 base, with 13 bases between them.

To note about this clone: The CDR3 end falls 3 residues outside the read, so it is completed with the germline J gene. The rearrangement links TRBV7-8 to TRBJ2-3; 7 nucleotides match TRBD1. The CDR3 contains 11 residues. Germline CDR1 SGHVS, CDR2 FQNEAQ. After removal of 9 bases from V and 6 bases from J, the junction contained 3 bases not matched to a gene. The DNA read from the CDR3 is TGTGCCAGAACCAGGGGGGATACG. Protein product: CARTRGDT. The whole CDR3 is CARTRGDTQYF.